The entry below describes one TCR beta chain. The sample is drawn from a study of blood T cell repertoires in COVID-19. Repertoires were generated with immunoSEQ multiplex PCR, while TCRdb's copy carries only in-frame clones and drops some. The data show more than 200,000 clones, with around 89% seen just once and around 4% held by the top ten. Trimming cost V 5 bases and J 8 bases; bases outside gene matches: 7. The CDR3 is 13 amino acids. CDR1 is SQVTM and CDR2 is ANQGSEA in the germline V gene. The sequencing sample was made of PBMCs or T cells enriched from blood (not recorded which). The chain is built from TRBV29-1 and TRBJ1-4; TRBD1 aligns across 8 bases. The clonotype originates from a woman aged 25-40 years who had recovered from COVID-19. The CDR3 coding sequence is TGCAGCGTTAAACCGGGACAGGAGGAAAAACTGTTTTTT. Translation gives CSVKPGQEEKLFF.